The sample holds a few counts of the clone carrying this T cell receptor (beta chain). This entry is derived from a study of control samples from healthy donors and cancer patients. With V trimmed by 6 bases and J by 5 bases, 5 bases remained unmatched. The CDR3 consists of 13 residues. Germline V gives CDR1 MNHEY, CDR2 SVGAGI. Sequencing used immunoSEQ multiplex PCR; TCRdb keeps in-frame clones, though not all of them. The sample lists 130,000 to 150,000 clones; roughly 94% were seen once. The sequence derives from a man aged 55 to 70 with colorectal cancer. The specimen sequenced was PBMCs. The J gene is TRBJ2-7, the V gene TRBV6-5, with 9 bases identical to TRBD1. Written as DNA, the CDR3 is TGTGCCAGCAGAAAGGACAGGGGCCACGAGCAGTACTTC. Amino acids: CASRKDRGHEQYF.